This note documents a single TCR beta chain sequence. This entry belongs to a study of radiation and T cells in renal cell carcinoma. Time point noted: blood 4 weeks post-SBRT, at nephrectomy. Treatment here: 15 Gy SBRT to primary tumor, nephrectomy 4 weeks later. This table comes from immunoSEQ multiplex PCR, and its TCRdb copy is limited to in-frame clones, with some not included. Seen here are roughly 92,000 clones, more than 65% observed once, and the top ten hold 7.2%. V was trimmed by 4 bases and J by 3 bases, leaving 22 bases between them. In germline, CDR1 is KGHSH, CDR2 LQKENI. CDR3 length equals 17 residues.

The clonotype comes from a man aged 55 to 70 with renal cell carcinoma. The specimen was blood, collected from a patient whose treatment included radiotherapy and nephrectomy. The chain recombines TRBV18 with TRBJ2-7; possibly TRBD1 or TRBD2 for D (5 bases each). CDR3 sequence (DNA): TGTGCCAGCTCACAACTATTCCGGGACCCTAAAAACTACGAGCAGTACTTC. Translation: CASSQLFRDPKNYEQYF.